This T cell receptor beta chain emerged from a study of CD8 T cells in Susac syndrome. Germline V gives CDR1 LGHDT, CDR2 YNNKEL (reference sequence). This CDR3 is built from 13 residues. V lost 5 bases and J 1 base, leaving 8 bases between the germline ends. Random hexamers were used to reverse transcribe roughly 0.5 to 1 ug of RNA. Amplification of TCR beta CDR3 used immunoSEQ multiplex PCR across 54 Vbeta and 13 Jbeta. TCRdb recomputed calls from the immunoSEQ multiplex PCR reads with MiXCR, one row per CDR3 protein. The sample records under 150,000 distinct CDR3 sequences, around 95% being singletons. The authors carried out high-throughput sequencing of TCR beta. They applied it to CD8+ and CD4+ T cells obtained from blood. The CD8+ and CD4+ T cells were negatively isolated, with the TEMRA cells enriched by FACS.

Specimen: CD4+ T cells from PBMCs. This TCR derives from a human donor with Susac syndrome. This chain links TRBV3-1 with TRBJ1-1, with D uncertain. CDR3 nucleotides: TGTGCCAGCAGCTGGGCAGCGAACACTGAAGCTTTCTTT. This encodes CASSWAANTEAFF.